This record covers a single T cell receptor beta chain. The Seattle patients joined while their infection was active and were tracked longitudinally afterward. These data are taken from a study of blood T cell repertoires in COVID-19. Study details: Specimens from acute and convalescent COVID-19 originated in the United States, Italy and Spain.

Unmatched junction bases numbered 8, after V lost 5 bases and J lost 5 bases. The CDR3 spans 14 residues. Looked up from germline, CDR1 is LNHNV and CDR2 is YYDKDF (reference sequence). Clones were read by immunoSEQ multiplex PCR, and TCRdb kept only the in-frame ones, dropping some. This sample has approximately 140,000 clones, with about nine tenths found just once. The receptor was isolated from a human donor with COVID-19, enrolled during active disease. The donor label of this sample is uncertain. The chain employs TRBV15 and TRBJ2-5, with 7 bases identical to TRBD1. Sample: peripheral blood. CDR3 loop: CATSPDRARETQYF. The CDR3 nucleotides read TGTGCCACCAGCCCAGACAGGGCCCGGGAGACCCAGTACTTC.